This is a list of T cell receptor beta chains from one sample in a study of blood T cell repertoires in COVID-19. Only in-frame clones appear in the TCRdb table, and some are missing; sequencing was by immunoSEQ multiplex PCR. This table holds under 200,000 clones, approximately 88% found once. The source material was peripheral blood. All receptors come from a woman aged 60-75 years with acute or convalescent COVID-19. Each CDR3 is given with its conserved first and last residue. D genes are given only for firm matches. Not all rows give a size; the values are once, few, many and, for expanded clones, a class.

D,J,size,V,CDR3,DNA
TRBD2,TRBJ2-5,-,TRBV30,CASTTSVQETQYF,TGTGCCAGTACGACTAGCGTACAAGAGACCCAGTACTTC
-,TRBJ1-1,-,TRBV27,CASSVLQGNTEAFF,TGTGCCAGCAGTGTACTACAGGGGAACACTGAAGCTTTCTTT
-,TRBJ1-1,once,TRBV12-3/TRBV12-4,CASSPGSLGAFF,TGTGCCAGCAGCCCCGGGAGTTTGGGAGCTTTCTTT
-,TRBJ1-3,-,TRBV4-3,CASSQEVTVQIGYF,TGCGCCAGCAGCCAAGAGGTAACAGTCCAAATCGGATATTTT
-,TRBJ1-5,-,TRBV5-1,CASAEGAQGGNQPQHF,TGCGCCAGCGCGGAAGGGGCCCAAGGGGGCAATCAGCCCCAGCATTTT
-,TRBJ2-2,-,TRBV10-1,CASSKDRNTGELFF,TGCGCCAGCAGTAAGGACAGGAACACCGGGGAGCTGTTTTTT
TRBD1,TRBJ1-1,-,TRBV28,CASSSGQGDTEAFF,TGTGCCAGCAGTTCAGGGCAGGGGGACACTGAAGCTTTCTTT
-,TRBJ1-2,-,TRBV6-1,CASSEPDYGYTF,TGTGCCAGCAGTGAACCAGACTATGGCTACACCTTC
-,TRBJ2-2,-,TRBV18,CASSRVESNTGELFF,TGTGCCAGCTCACGGGTGGAGTCGAACACCGGGGAGCTGTTTTTT
-,TRBJ1-6,-,TRBV5-1,CASSTDGNNSPLHF,TGCGCCAGCAGCACCGACGGGAATAATTCACCCCTCCACTTT
TRBD1,TRBJ1-1,-,TRBV9,CASSPRQGWNTEAFF,TGTGCCAGCAGCCCAAGACAGGGGTGGAACACTGAAGCTTTCTTT
TRBD1,TRBJ1-6,-,TRBV28,CASSLDRGKRSPLHF,TGTGCCAGCAGCCTGGACAGGGGAAAAAGATCACCCCTCCACTTT
-,TRBJ1-5,once,TRBV5-1,CASSEGDNQPQHF,TGCGCCAGCTCCGAAGGAGACAATCAGCCCCAGCATTTT
-,TRBJ1-1,-,TRBV19,CASSISGEGVTEAFF,TGTGCCAGTAGTATTTCAGGTGAGGGGGTAACTGAAGCTTTCTTT
TRBD1,TRBJ1-2,-,TRBV12-3/TRBV12-4,CASSFYSGGGYTF,TGTGCCAGCAGTTTTTATTCAGGGGGTGGCTACACCTTC
-,TRBJ1-6,-,TRBV5-4,CASSLFGRPISPLHF,TGTGCCAGCAGCTTGTTTGGCAGGCCGATATCACCCCTCCACTTT
-,TRBJ2-7,few,TRBV10-3,CAISPSRAKTYEQYF,TGTGCCATCAGCCCTTCCAGGGCCAAAACCTACGAGCAGTACTTC